This T cell receptor beta chain is drawn from a study of blood T cell repertoires in COVID-19. CDR1 and CDR2 from the germline V gene are SNHLY and FYNNEI. This CDR3 contains 12 residues. V lost 3 bases and J 5 bases, leaving 7 bases between the germline ends. Data came from immunoSEQ multiplex PCR; TCRdb stores just in-frame clones and leaves some out. The sample yields about 190,000 clones, less than 90% seen once. The clonotype comes from a woman aged 40 to 50 with acute or convalescent COVID-19. This chain connects TRBV2 to TRBJ2-5; D gene uncertain. Specimen: peripheral blood. The CDR3 bases are TGTGCCAGCAGTGAGATGGAGGAGACCCAGTACTTC. Translation: CASSEMEETQYF. Looking up the rest from reference TRBV2 and TRBJ2-5 gives the full variable domain: EPEVTQTPSHQVTQMGQEVILRCVPISNHLYFYWYRQILGQKVEFLVSFYNNEISEKSEIFDDQFSVERPDGSNFTLKIRSTKLEDSAMYFCASSEMEETQYFGPGTRLLVL.